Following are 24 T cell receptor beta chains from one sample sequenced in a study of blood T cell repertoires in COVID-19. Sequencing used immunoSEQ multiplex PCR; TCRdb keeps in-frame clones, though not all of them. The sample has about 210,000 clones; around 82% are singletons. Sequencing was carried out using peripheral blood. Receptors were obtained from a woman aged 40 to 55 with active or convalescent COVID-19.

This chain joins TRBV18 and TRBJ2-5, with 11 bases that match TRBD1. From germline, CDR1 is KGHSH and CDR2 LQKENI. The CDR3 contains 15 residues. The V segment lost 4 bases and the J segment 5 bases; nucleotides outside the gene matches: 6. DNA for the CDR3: TGTGCCAGCTCACGGGGACAGGGGGACCGTGAGACCCAGTACTTC. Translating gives CASSRGQGDRETQYF.

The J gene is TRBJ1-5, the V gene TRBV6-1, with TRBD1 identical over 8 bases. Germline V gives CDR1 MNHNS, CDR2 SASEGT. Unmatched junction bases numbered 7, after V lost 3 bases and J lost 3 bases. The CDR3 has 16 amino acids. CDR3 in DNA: TGTGCCAGCAGTGACGCAGGGGGCCCTGTCAATCAGCCCCAGCATTTT. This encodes CASSDAGGPVNQPQHF.

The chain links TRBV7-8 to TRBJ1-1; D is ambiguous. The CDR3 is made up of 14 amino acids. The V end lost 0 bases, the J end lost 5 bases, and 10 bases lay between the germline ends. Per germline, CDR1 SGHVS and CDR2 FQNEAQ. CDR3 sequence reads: CASSLAVQETEAFF. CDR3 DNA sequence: TGTGCCAGCAGCTTAGCGGTGCAGGAAACTGAAGCTTTCTTT. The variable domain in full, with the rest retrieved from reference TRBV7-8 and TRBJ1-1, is GAGVSQSPRYKVAKRGQDVALRCDPISGHVSLFWYQQALGQGPEFLTYFQNEAQLDKSGLPSDRFFAERPEGSVSTLKIQRTQQEDSAVYLCASSLAVQETEAFFGQGTRLTVV.

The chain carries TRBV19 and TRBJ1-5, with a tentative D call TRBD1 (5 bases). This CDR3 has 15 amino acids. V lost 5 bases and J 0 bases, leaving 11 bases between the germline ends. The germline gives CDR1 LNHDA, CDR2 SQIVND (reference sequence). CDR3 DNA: TGTGCCAGTAGTTACGGGGGATATAGCAATCAGCCCCAGCATTTT. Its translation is CASSYGGYSNQPQHF.

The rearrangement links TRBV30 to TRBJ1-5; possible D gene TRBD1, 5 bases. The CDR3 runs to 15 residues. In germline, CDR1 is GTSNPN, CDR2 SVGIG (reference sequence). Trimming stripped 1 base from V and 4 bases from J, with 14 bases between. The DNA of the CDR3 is TGTGCCTGGAGTGATCGGGGGGTGGGGAATCAGCCCCAGCATTTT. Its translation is CAWSDRGVGNQPQHF.

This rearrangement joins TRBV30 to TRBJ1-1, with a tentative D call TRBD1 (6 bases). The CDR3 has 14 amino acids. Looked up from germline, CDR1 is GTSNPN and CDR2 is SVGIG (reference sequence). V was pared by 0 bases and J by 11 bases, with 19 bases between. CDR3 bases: TGTGCCTGGAGTGTACTATGGACAGCCGGGAGGGCTTTCTTT. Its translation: CAWSVLWTAGRAFF.

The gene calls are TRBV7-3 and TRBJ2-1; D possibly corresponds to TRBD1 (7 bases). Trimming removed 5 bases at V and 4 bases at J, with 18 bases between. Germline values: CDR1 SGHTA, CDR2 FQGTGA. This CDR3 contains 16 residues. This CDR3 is CASSDQGGISYNEQFF. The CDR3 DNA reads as TGTGCCAGCAGCGACCAGGGGGGTATTTCTTACAATGAGCAGTTCTTC.

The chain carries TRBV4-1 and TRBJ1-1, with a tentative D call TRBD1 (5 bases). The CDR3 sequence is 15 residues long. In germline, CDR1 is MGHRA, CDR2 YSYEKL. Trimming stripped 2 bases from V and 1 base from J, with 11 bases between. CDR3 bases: TGCGCCAGCAGCCAACCCCGCAGGGCGAACACTGAAGCTTTCTTT. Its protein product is CASSQPRRANTEAFF.

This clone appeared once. CDR3 in DNA: TGTGCCAGCAGCGAGGACAGGGCCTACGAGCAGTACTTC. It is translated as CASSEDRAYEQYF. This chain connects TRBV3-1 (or the pseudogene TRBV3-2) to TRBJ2-7; TRBD1 aligns across 8 bases. The germline gives CDR1 LGHDT, CDR2 YNNKEL (reference sequence). With V trimmed by 5 bases and J by 2 bases, 2 bases remained unmatched. The CDR3 covers 13 residues.

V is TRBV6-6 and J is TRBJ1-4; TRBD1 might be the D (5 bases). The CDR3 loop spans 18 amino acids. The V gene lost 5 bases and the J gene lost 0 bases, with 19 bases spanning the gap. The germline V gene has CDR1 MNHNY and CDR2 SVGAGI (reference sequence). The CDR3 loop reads CASSRSWGPSATNEKLFF. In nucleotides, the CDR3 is TGTGCCAGCAGTCGGAGCTGGGGCCCGTCCGCAACTAATGAAAAACTGTTTTTT.

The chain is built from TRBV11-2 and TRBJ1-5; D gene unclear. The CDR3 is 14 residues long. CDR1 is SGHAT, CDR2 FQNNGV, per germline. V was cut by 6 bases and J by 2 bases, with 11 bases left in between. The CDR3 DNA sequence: TGTGCCAGCAGGCGCAGCGAGGGCAATCAGCCCCAGCATTTT. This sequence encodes CASRRSEGNQPQHF.

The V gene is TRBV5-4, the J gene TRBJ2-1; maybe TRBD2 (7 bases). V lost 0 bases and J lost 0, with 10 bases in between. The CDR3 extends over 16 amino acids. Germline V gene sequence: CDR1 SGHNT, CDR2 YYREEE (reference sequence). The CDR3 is CASSLGGGSSYNEQFF. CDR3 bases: TGTGCCAGCAGCTTGGGCGGGGGCAGCTCCTACAATGAGCAGTTCTTC.

CDR3 sequence: CASKASAGGYNEQFF. In nucleotides, the CDR3 is TGTGCCAGTAAGGCTTCAGCGGGGGGTTACAATGAGCAGTTCTTC. V usage is TRBV19 and J usage is TRBJ2-1; 9 positions match TRBD2. With V trimmed by 7 bases and J by 4 bases, 8 bases remained unmatched. The germline V gene has CDR1 LNHDA and CDR2 SQIVND (reference sequence). The CDR3 is made up of 15 amino acids.

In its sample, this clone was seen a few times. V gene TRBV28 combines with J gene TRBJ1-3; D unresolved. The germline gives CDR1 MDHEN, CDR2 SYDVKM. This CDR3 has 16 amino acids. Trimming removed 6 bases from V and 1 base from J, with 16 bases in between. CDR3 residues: CASSSLYSRSGNTIYF. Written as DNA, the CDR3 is TGTGCCAGCAGCAGTTTATATTCGAGGTCTGGAAACACCATATATTTT.

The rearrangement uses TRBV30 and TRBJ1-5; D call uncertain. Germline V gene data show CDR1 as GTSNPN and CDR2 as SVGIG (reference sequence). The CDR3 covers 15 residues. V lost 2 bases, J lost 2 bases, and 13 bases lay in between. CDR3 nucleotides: TGTGCCTGGAGTACGGGGATAGTGCGCAATCAGCCCCAGCATTTT. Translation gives CAWSTGIVRNQPQHF.

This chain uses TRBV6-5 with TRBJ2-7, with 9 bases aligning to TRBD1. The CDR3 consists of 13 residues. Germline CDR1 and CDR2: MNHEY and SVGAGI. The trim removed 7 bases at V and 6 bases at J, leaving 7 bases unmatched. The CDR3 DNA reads TGTGCCAGCAACCCCGGGACAGGGTTCGAGCAGTACTTC. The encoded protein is CASNPGTGFEQYF.

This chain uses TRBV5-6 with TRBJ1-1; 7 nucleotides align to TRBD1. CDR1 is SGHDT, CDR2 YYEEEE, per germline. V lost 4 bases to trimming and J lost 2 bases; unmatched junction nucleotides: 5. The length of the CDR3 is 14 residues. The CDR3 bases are TGTGCCAGCAGCAGGACAGGTATTAACACTGAAGCTTTCTTT. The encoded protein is CASSRTGINTEAFF.

CDR3 region: CASSGDRGGALHF. In DNA form, the CDR3 reads TGTGCCAGCAGCGGGGACAGGGGAGGGGCCCTCCACTTT. The rearrangement joins TRBV9 to TRBJ1-6; 10 bases are a match to TRBD1. With V trimmed by 3 bases and J by 14 bases, 5 bases remained unmatched. The CDR3 is 13 amino acids. From germline, CDR1 is SGDLS and CDR2 YYNGEE.

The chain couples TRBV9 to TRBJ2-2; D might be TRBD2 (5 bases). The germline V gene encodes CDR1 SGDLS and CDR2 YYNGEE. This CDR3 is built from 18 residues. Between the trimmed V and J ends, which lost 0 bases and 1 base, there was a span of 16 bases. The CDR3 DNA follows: TGTGCCAGCAGCGTAGCGCCCCTAGACCGGGGGAACACCGGGGAGCTGTTTTTT. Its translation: CASSVAPLDRGNTGELFF.

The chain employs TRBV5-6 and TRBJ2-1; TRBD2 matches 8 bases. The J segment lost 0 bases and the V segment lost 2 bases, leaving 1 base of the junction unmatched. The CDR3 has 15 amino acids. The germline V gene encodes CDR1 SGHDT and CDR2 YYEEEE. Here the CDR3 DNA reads TGTGCCAGCAGCTTCCGGGGGGGCTCCTACAATGAGCAGTTCTTC. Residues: CASSFRGGSYNEQFF. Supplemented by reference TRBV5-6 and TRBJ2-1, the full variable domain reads DAGVTQSPTHLIKTRGQQVTLRCSPKSGHDTVSWYQQALGQGPQFIFQYYEEEERQRGNFPDRFSGHQFPNYSSELNVNALLLGDSALYLCASSFRGGSYNEQFFGPGTRLTVL.

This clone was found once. CDR3 residues: CASSHFRSQHNEQFF. For the CDR3, the DNA is TGTGCCAGCAGCCACTTCCGGAGCCAGCACAATGAGCAGTTCTTC. The chain carries TRBV7-2 and TRBJ2-1, with D unclear. Germline V gene data show CDR1 as SGHTA and CDR2 as FQGNSA. Trimming removed 5 bases at V and 5 bases at J, with 16 bases between. The CDR3 is 15 amino acids.

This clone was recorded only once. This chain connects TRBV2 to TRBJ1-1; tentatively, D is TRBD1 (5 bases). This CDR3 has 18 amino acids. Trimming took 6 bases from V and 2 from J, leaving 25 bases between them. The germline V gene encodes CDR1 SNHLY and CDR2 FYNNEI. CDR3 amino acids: CASSENSLNLGPNTEAFF. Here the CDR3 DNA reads TGTGCCAGCAGCGAGAATTCACTGAATCTGGGGCCCAACACTGAAGCTTTCTTT. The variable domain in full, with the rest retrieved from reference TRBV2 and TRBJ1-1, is EPEVTQTPSHQVTQMGQEVILRCVPISNHLYFYWYRQILGQKVEFLVSFYNNEISEKSEIFDDQFSVERPDGSNFTLKIRSTKLEDSAMYFCASSENSLNLGPNTEAFFGQGTRLTVV.

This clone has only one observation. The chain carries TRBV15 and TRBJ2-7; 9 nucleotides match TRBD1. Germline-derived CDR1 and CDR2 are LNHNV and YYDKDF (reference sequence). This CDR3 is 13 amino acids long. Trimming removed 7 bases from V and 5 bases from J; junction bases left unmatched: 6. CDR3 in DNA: TGTGCCACCATGGACAGGGGCGGCAACGAGCAGTACTTC. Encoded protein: CATMDRGGNEQYF.

The CDR3 DNA follows: TGTGCCAGCAGTTTACCAGCGGGGGGGTACAATGAGCAGTTCTTC. Its protein product is CASSLPAGGYNEQFF. The chain uses TRBV28 and TRBJ2-1; 10 bases agree with TRBD2. Trimming removed 2 bases from V and 4 bases from J; junction bases left unmatched: 2. This CDR3 contains 15 residues. Germline CDR1 MDHEN, CDR2 SYDVKM.